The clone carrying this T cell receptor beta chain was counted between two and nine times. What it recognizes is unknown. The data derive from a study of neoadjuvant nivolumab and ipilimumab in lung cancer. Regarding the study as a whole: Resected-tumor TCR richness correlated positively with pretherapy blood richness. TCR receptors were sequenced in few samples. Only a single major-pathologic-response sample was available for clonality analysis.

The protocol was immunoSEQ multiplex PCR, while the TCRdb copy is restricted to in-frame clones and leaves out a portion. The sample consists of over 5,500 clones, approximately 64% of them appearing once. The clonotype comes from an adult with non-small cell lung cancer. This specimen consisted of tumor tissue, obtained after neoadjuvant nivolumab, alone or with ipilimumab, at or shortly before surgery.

The CDR3 sequence: CASTTTIQGEAINQPQHF. DNA of the CDR3: TGCGCCAGCACCACGACAATACAGGGGGAGGCGATCAATCAGCCCCAGCATTTT. This chain uses TRBV10-2 with TRBJ1-5, with TRBD1 matching over 8 bases. Germline V CDR1 and CDR2: WSHSY, SAAADI. This CDR3 region has 18 residues. V dropped 7 bases and J dropped 3; count of bases not matched to a gene: 17.